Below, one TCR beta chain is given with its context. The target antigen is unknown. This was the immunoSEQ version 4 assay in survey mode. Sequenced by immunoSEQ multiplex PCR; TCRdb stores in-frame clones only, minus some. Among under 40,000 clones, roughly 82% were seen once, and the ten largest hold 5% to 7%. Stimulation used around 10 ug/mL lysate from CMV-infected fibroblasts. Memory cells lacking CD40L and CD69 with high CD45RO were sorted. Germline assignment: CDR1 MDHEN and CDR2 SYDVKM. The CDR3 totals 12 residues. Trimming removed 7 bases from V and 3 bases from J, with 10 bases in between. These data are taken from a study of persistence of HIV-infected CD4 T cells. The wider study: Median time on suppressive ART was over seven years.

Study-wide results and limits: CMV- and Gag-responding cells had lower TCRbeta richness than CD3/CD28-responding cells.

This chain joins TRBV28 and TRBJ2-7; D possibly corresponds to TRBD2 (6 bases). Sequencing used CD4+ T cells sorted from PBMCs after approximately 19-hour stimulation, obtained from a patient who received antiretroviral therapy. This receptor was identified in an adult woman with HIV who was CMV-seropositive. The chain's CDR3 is CASTRRGYEQYF. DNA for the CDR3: TGTGCCAGCACCCGGCGGGGCTACGAGCAGTACTTC.